One sample yielded the 17 T cell receptor beta chains listed below, sequenced in a study of T cell repertoires and HLA-DP antigens. Here immunoSEQ multiplex PCR was the method, and the copy in TCRdb shows in-frame clones only, minus some. Of about 480 clones in the sample, roughly 60% were seen once. Label stands for: CD137+ CD4 T cells sorted after culture with HeLa expressing allogeneic HLA-DP. Cells were stimulated with HeLa cells transduced with HLA-DPA1/DPB1, HLA-DM, invariant chain and CD80. After about 15 days' expansion, CD4+ cells were restimulated 20 to 25 h with HeLa expressing allogeneic DPB1. Sequencing used alloreactive CD137+ CD4+ T cells from cultured PBMCs. Subset defined: CD137+ CD4+ cells sorted after approximately 25 h restimulation with the allogeneic HLA-DP-expressing HeLa cells. These receptors came from a man aged 60-69 years in good health and CMV-seronegative.

The V call is TRBV7-4, the J call TRBJ2-5; 9 positions match TRBD2. The CDR3 has 18 amino acids. Trimming removed 5 bases from V and 2 bases from J; junction bases left unmatched: 15. Germline V gene lookup returns CDR1 SGHVT and CDR2 SQSDAQ. The CDR3 DNA follows: TGTGCCAGCAGCCCCCAGGGGGAAGCGGGGGGACCTCAAGAGACCCAGTACTTC. This codes for CASSPQGEAGGPQETQYF.

The rearrangement uses TRBV5-4 and TRBJ1-4; a possible D gene is TRBD1 (5 bases). The CDR3 contains 16 residues. The V and J ends lost 7 bases and 6 bases respectively, with 22 bases between them. Per the germline V gene, CDR1 is SGHNT and CDR2 is YYREEE (reference sequence). The CDR3 coding sequence is TGTGCCAGCCACCCCGGCGGGGCTGGAGGGGATGAAAAACTGTTTTTT. It is translated as CASHPGGAGGDEKLFF.

This clone was detected once. The chain employs TRBV18 and TRBJ1-4, with 10 nucleotides matching TRBD1. The CDR3 spans 14 residues. CDR1 and CDR2 (germline): KGHSH, LQKENI. The junction had 2 bases not matched to a gene; V was cut back by 2 bases and J by 8 bases. The DNA for the CDR3 is TGTGCCAGCTCACCAGACAGGGGGCGAGAAAAACTGTTTTTT. This gives the protein CASSPDRGREKLFF.

The chain joins TRBV11-3 to TRBJ1-2; TRBD1 might be the D (5 bases). Germline-derived CDR1 and CDR2 are SGHNT and YENEEA. The germline V and J ends were trimmed by 7 bases and 3 bases, with 18 bases remaining between them. CDR3 length: 15 residues. The chain's CDR3 is CASTRGTPGHYGYTF. In nucleotides, the CDR3 is TGTGCCAGCACGCGGGGGACGCCAGGACACTATGGCTACACCTTC.

In its sample, this clone ranks as hyperexpanded (1% or more). The rearrangement uses TRBV7-2 and TRBJ1-2; possibly TRBD1 for D (5 bases). The ends were cut back, 4 bases at V and 7 bases at J, with 16 bases in the middle. The CDR3 spans 14 residues. CDR1 is SGHTA, CDR2 FQGNSA, per germline. CDR3 coding DNA: TGTGCCAGCAGCTCATATCCCCCAGGGCTTGGCTACACCTTC. As protein: CASSSYPPGLGYTF.

The genes are TRBV7-4 and TRBJ1-1; tentatively, D is TRBD1 (5 bases). V was trimmed by 8 bases and J by 5 bases, leaving 9 bases between them. Germline lookup yields CDR1 SGHVT and CDR2 SQSDAQ. The CDR3 is made up of 11 amino acids. CDR3 DNA sequence: TGTGCCAGCGCTAGGGGAACTGAAGCTTTCTTT. Its protein is CASARGTEAFF.

V gene TRBV14 combines with J gene TRBJ1-3; D call uncertain. V lost 3 bases and J 1 base, leaving 16 bases between the germline ends. CDR3 length equals 17 residues. CDR1 SGHDN and CDR2 FVKESK come from the germline V gene. This CDR3 is CASSQKGPFGSGNTIYF. CDR3 nucleotide sequence: TGTGCCAGCAGCCAGAAGGGTCCTTTCGGATCTGGAAACACCATATATTTT.

The J gene is TRBJ2-7, the V gene TRBV5-1; 9 bases agree with TRBD1. With V trimmed by 2 bases and J by 2 bases, 5 bases remained unmatched. Germline V lookup: CDR1 SGHRS, CDR2 YFSETQ. CDR3 length: 15 residues. CDR3 nucleotide sequence: TGCGCCAGCAGCTTCGGACAGGGGAAGACCTACGAGCAGTACTTC. The encoded protein is CASSFGQGKTYEQYF.

The chain recombines TRBV7-2 with TRBJ1-1; D not resolved. Trimming took 5 bases from V and 1 from J, leaving 8 bases between them. CDR1 SGHTA and CDR2 FQGNSA come from the germline V gene. This CDR3 contains 13 residues. CDR3 protein: CASSTSGNTEAFF. CDR3 bases: TGTGCCAGCAGCACCTCTGGGAACACTGAAGCTTTCTTT.

The chain has TRBV6-5 and TRBJ2-6; TRBD2 is a possible D gene (5 bases). From germline, CDR1 is MNHEY and CDR2 SVGAGI. The CDR3 covers 15 residues. The ends were cut back, 6 bases at V and 1 base at J, with 10 bases in the middle. The CDR3 here is CASSRTESGANVLTF. Here the CDR3 DNA reads TGTGCCAGCAGCCGGACTGAGTCTGGGGCCAACGTCCTGACTTTC.

This clone was seen a single time. The J gene is TRBJ2-7, the V gene TRBV4-2; 9 positions agree with TRBD1. The germline V gene encodes CDR1 LGHNA and CDR2 YNFKEQ. The CDR3 is made up of 15 amino acids. Unmatched junction bases numbered 8, after V lost 5 bases and J lost 3 bases. CDR3 in DNA: TGTGCCAGCAGCTTAACCAGGACAGGGGTCTACGAGCAGTACTTC. Its translation is CASSLTRTGVYEQYF.

V is TRBV30 and J is TRBJ1-4; 7 nucleotides align to TRBD1. This CDR3 spans 14 amino acids. Trimming at V came to 8 bases and at J to 3 bases, leaving 9 bases not matched to a gene. Germline V gene data show CDR1 as GTSNPN and CDR2 as SVGIG (reference sequence). The CDR3 loop is CASAGGTANEKLFF. Here the CDR3 DNA reads TGTGCCAGCGCGGGCGGGACAGCTAATGAAAAACTGTTTTTT.

For this clone: With only one base between it and a far larger clone, this is likely a read error. The same CDR3 arises from other DNA sequences in this sample as well. The chain combines TRBV19 with TRBJ1-5; possible D gene TRBD1, 6 bases. Trimming pared 11 bases from V and 3 bases from J, leaving 20 bases between. The CDR3 runs 15 residues. The V gene's germline CDR1 is LNHDA and CDR2 SQIVND (reference sequence). CDR3 in amino acids: CARGGAGENNQPQHF. The CDR3 coding sequence is TGTGCCCGAGGGGGGGCAGGGGAGAACAATCAGCCCCAGCATTTT.

V is TRBV7-2 and J is TRBJ1-5, with D unclear. V was cut by 0 bases and J by 3 bases, with 3 bases left in between. The CDR3 runs 13 residues. The germline V gene has CDR1 SGHTA and CDR2 FQGNSA. The CDR3 loop is CASSLAPNQPQHF. In DNA, the CDR3 is TGTGCCAGCAGCTTAGCGCCCAATCAGCCCCAGCATTTT.

The CDR3 sequence is CASSLLAAFIISYNEQFF. Here the CDR3 DNA reads TGTGCCAGCAGCTTACTCGCGGCTTTCATAATCTCCTACAATGAGCAGTTCTTC. The V and J genes are TRBV7-1 and TRBJ2-1, with D hard to call. TRBV7-1 is placed among ORFs of uncertain function. V was pared by 4 bases and J by 0 bases, with 19 bases between. The CDR3 length is 18 residues.

The CDR3 here is CASSFGSRVADEQYV. CDR3 coding DNA: TGTGCCAGCAGTTTTGGGTCTCGCGTCGCAGACGAGCAGTACGTC. This rearrangement joins TRBV6-6 to TRBJ2-7, with unresolved D. Trimming removed 4 bases from V and 5 bases from J, with 18 bases in between. This CDR3 is 15 amino acids long. Looked up from germline, CDR1 is MNHNY and CDR2 is SVGAGI (reference sequence).

This chain links TRBV15 with TRBJ2-1, with 10 nucleotides matching TRBD2. The CDR3 extends over 17 amino acids. The V and J ends lost 0 bases and 7 bases, in that order; junction bases with no gene match: 9. Germline values: CDR1 LNHNV, CDR2 YYDKDF (reference sequence). This chain's CDR3 is CATSRDPDLAGVNEQFF. The DNA of the CDR3 is TGTGCCACCAGCAGAGATCCGGACCTAGCGGGAGTGAATGAGCAGTTCTTC.